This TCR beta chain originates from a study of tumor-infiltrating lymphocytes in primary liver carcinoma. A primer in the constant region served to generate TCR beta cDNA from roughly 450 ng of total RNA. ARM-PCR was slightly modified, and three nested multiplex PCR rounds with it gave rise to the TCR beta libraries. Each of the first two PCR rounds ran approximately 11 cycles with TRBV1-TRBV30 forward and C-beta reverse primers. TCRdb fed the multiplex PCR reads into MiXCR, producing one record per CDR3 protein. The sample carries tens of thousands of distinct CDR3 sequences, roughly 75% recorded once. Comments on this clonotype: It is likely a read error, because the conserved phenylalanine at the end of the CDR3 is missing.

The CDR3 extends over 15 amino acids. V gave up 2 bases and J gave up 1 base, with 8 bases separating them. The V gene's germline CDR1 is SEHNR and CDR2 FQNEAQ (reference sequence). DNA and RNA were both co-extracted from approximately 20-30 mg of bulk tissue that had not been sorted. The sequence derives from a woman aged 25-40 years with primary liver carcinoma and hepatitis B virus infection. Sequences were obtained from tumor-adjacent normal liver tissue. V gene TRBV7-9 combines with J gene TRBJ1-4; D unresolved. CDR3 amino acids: CASSLLTVTNEKLFL. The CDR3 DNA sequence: TGTGCCAGCAGCTTACTCACAGTAACTAATGAAAAACTGTTTTTA.